These 4 T cell receptor beta chains came from one sample sequenced in a study of blood T cell repertoires in COVID-19. Method: immunoSEQ multiplex PCR; TCRdb's copy keeps in-frame clones and lacks some. The sample includes about 400,000 clones, about 89% seen only once; the top ten take roughly 1.2%. Sequenced material: peripheral blood. The receptor source for this set is a man in his forties with acute or convalescent COVID-19.

The V call is TRBV12-3 or TRBV12-4, the J call TRBJ2-5, with a possible D match to TRBD2 (6 bases). The length of the CDR3 is 13 residues. Trimming left V 6 bases short and J 0 bases short, with 8 bases between. Here the CDR3 reads CASSWGDQETQYF. CDR3 sequence (DNA): TGTGCCAGCAGCTGGGGGGACCAAGAGACCCAGTACTTC.

This clone has just a few counts. V usage is TRBV7-3 and J usage is TRBJ1-1; 7 nucleotides line up with TRBD1. Germline CDR1 SGHTA, CDR2 FQGTGA. This CDR3 contains 14 residues. V lost 6 bases to trimming and J lost 1 base; unmatched junction nucleotides: 5. The CDR3 is CASSRQGKNTEAFF. The CDR3 DNA follows: TGTGCCAGCAGTAGACAGGGAAAGAACACTGAAGCTTTCTTT.

This clone showed up just a few times. The V gene is TRBV19, the J gene TRBJ2-2, with D unclear. The CDR3 runs to 16 residues. Germline V gives CDR1 LNHDA, CDR2 SQIVND (reference sequence). Trimming stripped 6 bases from V and 2 bases from J, with 16 bases between. This chain's CDR3 is CASRQFQPVNTGELFF. DNA of the CDR3: TGTGCCAGTAGACAGTTTCAACCCGTAAACACCGGGGAGCTGTTTTTT. The full variable domain, completed using reference TRBV19 and TRBJ2-2, is DGGITQSPKYLFRKEGQNVTLSCEQNLNHDAMYWYRQDPGQGLRLIYYSQIVNDFQKGDIAEGYSVSREKKESFPLTVTSAQKNPTAFYLCASRQFQPVNTGELFFGEGSRLTVL.

V usage is TRBV5-5 and J usage is TRBJ2-5; D remains unclear. V was pared by 4 bases and J by 5 bases, with 12 bases between. The CDR3 runs to 13 residues. Per germline, CDR1 SGHKS and CDR2 YYEKEE (reference sequence). Written as DNA, the CDR3 is TGTGCCAGCAGCAGCGACTGGTGGGAGACCCAGTACTTC. Translated, it gives CASSSDWWETQYF.